The 2 T cell receptor beta chains reported below all come from one sample, sequenced in a study of identifying expanded T cells in peripheral blood. Produced via immunoSEQ multiplex PCR; TCRdb's table is partial and in-frame only. The table has roughly 90,000 clones, approximately 81% seen once. What was sequenced was blood. Receptor source: a person aged 18 to 69 in good health.

V is TRBV2 and J is TRBJ2-1; D is possibly TRBD1 (5 bases). The V and J ends lost 5 bases and 5 bases respectively, with 10 bases between them. There are 13 residues in the CDR3. Germline V gene sequence: CDR1 SNHLY, CDR2 FYNNEI. In nucleotides, the CDR3 is TGTGCCAGCAGTTCCACCAGGGACAATGAGCAGTTCTTC. This gives the protein CASSSTRDNEQFF.

This rearrangement joins TRBV12-5 to TRBJ1-1, with D unresolved. The ends were cut back, 5 bases at V and 4 bases at J, with 5 bases in the middle. The germline gives CDR1 LGHNT, CDR2 FRNRAP. The CDR3 extends over 11 amino acids. CDR3 nucleotide sequence: TGTGCTAGTGGTCCAGGCACTGAAGCTTTCTTT. This codes for CASGPGTEAFF.